The text below deals with one T cell receptor beta chain. The antigen is unknown. This entry comes from a study of identical twins. General study points: Its conclusions, products of cross-sectional statistical analysis, did not come from following the same donors. Alpha sequences that were out-of-frame and twin-shared showed an excess of low generation probability. Out-of-frame TCR alpha sharing in monozygotic twins exceeded recombination model predictions.

TCRdb passed the 5' RACE reads through MiXCR, listing each CDR3 protein once. This sample yields around 530,000 distinct CDR3 sequences, of which roughly 15% are seen a single time; around 0.4% belongs to the top ten. The sample also formed part of further work on yellow fever vaccine responses in identical twins. According to that study: Each twin's T cell response to the vaccine was reported to look partly convergent and partly personalized.

The sequence derives from a woman aged 18-30 years in good health. The sequenced sample was CD4+ T cells sorted from blood.

DNA for the CDR3: TGCAGTGCCGTTAAGGGCAATCAGCCCCAGCATTTT. This sequence encodes CSAVKGNQPQHF. J is TRBJ1-5 and V is TRBV20-1; no firm D call. Germline lookup yields CDR1 DFQATT and CDR2 SNEGSKA (reference sequence). Trimming removed 6 bases at V and 2 bases at J, with 8 bases between. The CDR3 contains 12 residues.